The 12 T cell receptor beta chains in this list originate from one sample, sequenced in a study of blood T cell repertoires in COVID-19. This table comes from immunoSEQ multiplex PCR, and its TCRdb copy is limited to in-frame clones, with some not included. The sample shows some 160,000 clones, 78% of them seen only once. The sequencing input was peripheral blood. These TCRs come from an elderly woman with acute or convalescent COVID-19.

The chain uses TRBV5-1 and TRBJ2-1; the match to TRBD2 covers 10 bases. CDR3 size: 15 residues. The ends lost 5 bases at V and 2 bases at J; junction bases unmatched: 4. The germline V gene has CDR1 SGHRS and CDR2 YFSETQ. The CDR3 loop is CASRPAGGPYNEQFF. CDR3 nucleotides: TGCGCCAGCAGACCAGCGGGAGGGCCCTACAATGAGCAGTTCTTC.

J is TRBJ2-7 and V is TRBV11-2, with D tentatively TRBD1 (5 bases). This CDR3 is built from 13 residues. Germline V gene sequence: CDR1 SGHAT, CDR2 FQNNGV. Trimming stripped 5 bases from V and 2 bases from J, with 10 bases between. The CDR3 DNA is TGTGCCAGCAGCCTCACAGGTCCCTACGAGCAGTACTTC. Its protein product is CASSLTGPYEQYF.

The V call is TRBV2, the J call TRBJ1-5, with D possibly TRBD1 on 5 matching bases. The germline CDR1 and CDR2 sequences are SNHLY and FYNNEI. The CDR3 length is 12 residues. With 6 bases removed from V and 4 bases from J, the gap between germline ends came to 7 bases. CDR3 nucleotide sequence: TGTGCCAGCAGCCGACAGAATCAGCCCCAGCATTTT. Its translation is CASSRQNQPQHF.

The table lists this clone with a count of one. The chain links TRBV29-1 to TRBJ1-5; D possibly corresponds to TRBD1 (6 bases). V was clipped by 5 bases and J by 6 bases, with 14 bases between them. CDR3 length: 13 amino acids. The germline V gene encodes CDR1 SQVTM and CDR2 ANQGSEA. CDR3 sequence: CSVKQGGGQPQHF. The CDR3 nucleotides are TGCAGCGTTAAACAGGGTGGAGGTCAGCCCCAGCATTTT.

In this sample, this clone turned up a few times. The junction shows a germline mismatch at one end, possibly a read error. The gene calls are TRBV5-1 and TRBJ1-4; TRBD1 matches 8 bases. CDR1 SGHRS and CDR2 YFSETQ come from the germline V gene. The CDR3 has 15 amino acids. The CDR3 protein is CASSLGQGVYGKTVF. The CDR3 region has the DNA TGCGCCAGCAGCCTTGGACAGGGAGTCTATGGAAAAACTGTTTTT.

V gene TRBV3-1 (or the pseudogene TRBV3-2) combines with J gene TRBJ1-1, with TRBD1 matching 7 bases. The CDR3 runs 16 residues. Trimming at V came to 4 bases and at J to 2 bases, leaving 10 bases not matched to a gene. Germline CDR1 is LGHDT and CDR2 is YNNKEL (reference sequence). The CDR3, as DNA: TGTGCCAGCAGCCGGAGGTTAACAGGGGTAAACACTGAAGCTTTCTTT. Amino acids: CASSRRLTGVNTEAFF.

The chain combines TRBV27 with TRBJ2-7; possibly TRBD2 for D (5 bases). V lost 6 bases and J 1 base, leaving 16 bases between the germline ends. The germline CDR1 and CDR2 sequences are MNHEY and SMNVEV (reference sequence). The CDR3 runs 15 residues. CDR3 sequence (DNA): TGTGCCAGCAGCCAGCGGATGTGGGGTTCCTACGAGCAGTACTTC. This gives the protein CASSQRMWGSYEQYF.

The chain carries TRBV15 and TRBJ1-4; D call uncertain. The germline V gene encodes CDR1 LNHNV and CDR2 YYDKDF (reference sequence). This CDR3 has 15 residues. V was shortened by 0 bases and J by 4 bases, with 9 bases between the two germline ends. Here the CDR3 DNA reads TGTGCCACCAGCAGAGATTCATCCTATAATGAAAAACTGTTTTTT. Its translation is CATSRDSSYNEKLFF.

This clone has more than one count but fewer than ten. The rearrangement uses TRBV19 and TRBJ2-3, with unresolved D. The V and J ends lost 1 base and 2 bases respectively, with 10 bases between them. The CDR3 is 15 amino acids. Per germline, CDR1 LNHDA and CDR2 SQIVND (reference sequence). The CDR3 reads CASSIGRWATDTQYF. CDR3 coding DNA: TGTGCCAGTAGTATAGGTCGGTGGGCCACAGATACGCAGTATTTT.

The CDR3 loop is CASSFSGSRTDTQYF. CDR3 in DNA: TGCGCCAGCAGCTTTAGCGGGAGCCGCACAGATACGCAGTATTTT. The chain employs TRBV5-1 and TRBJ2-3; the match to TRBD2 covers 9 bases. The germline CDR1 and CDR2 sequences are SGHRS and YFSETQ. V was pared by 2 bases and J by 1 base, with 2 bases of the junction left unmatched. This CDR3 has 15 residues.

This clone was seen more than once but under ten times. The chain uses TRBV12-3 or TRBV12-4 and TRBJ2-1; D not certain. V dropped 5 bases and J dropped 5 bases, with 4 bases sitting between them. This CDR3 contains 11 residues. In nucleotides, the CDR3 is TGTGCCAGCAGTATTAACAATGAGCAGTTCTTC. It is translated as CASSINNEQFF.

This rearrangement joins TRBV14 to TRBJ1-4; D possibly corresponds to TRBD1 (5 bases). Looked up from germline, CDR1 is SGHDN and CDR2 is FVKESK. Trimming pared 0 bases from V and 13 bases from J, leaving 21 bases between. The CDR3 has 16 amino acids. In DNA form, the CDR3 reads TGTGCCAGCAGCCAAGATCGGCGCAGGGTGATAAGGTTACTGTTTTTT. Translated, it gives CASSQDRRRVIRLLFF.